Sequencing of this TCR beta chain was carried out in a study of graft-versus-host responses after intestinal transplantation. Study background: Multivisceral, liver-intestinal, or isolated intestinal transplants were received by the recipients. Recipients were all induced with anti-thymocyte globulin, then given tacrolimus and steroids for 2 to 3 years. Study findings and constraints: Detection of GvH clones occurred in recipient marrow, and some had their first appearance in ileum or blood. Clonal ratios of graft-versus-host to host-versus-graft in allografts were high for patients exhibiting graft-donor T cell macrochimerism.

Data came from immunoSEQ multiplex PCR; TCRdb stores just in-frame clones and leaves some out. This sample has 98,000 or so clones; around 86% occur once, and the top ten carry roughly 1.4%. Germline V CDR1 and CDR2: MNHEY, SMNVEV (reference sequence). V was pared by 8 bases and J by 0 bases, with 9 bases between. This CDR3 is built from 13 residues. This clone is a singleton in its sample. Antigen unknown. This receptor was obtained from a human patient who received an intestinal transplant, so some T cells may come from the graft donor. The chain joins TRBV27 to TRBJ2-3; perhaps TRBD2 as D (5 bases). This sample comprised PBMCs, obtained 255 days after intestinal transplant. The CDR3 bases are TGTGCCAGCCGGGGATCTAGCACAGATACGCAGTATTTT. It yields the protein CASRGSSTDTQYF.